Each of the 21 T cell receptor beta chains below was sequenced from the same sample in a study of blood T cell repertoires in COVID-19. The method was immunoSEQ multiplex PCR; TCRdb's version includes in-frame clones alone and lacks a portion of them. The profile shows under 130,000 clones, roughly 80% of them singletons. Sequencing was done on a sample of peripheral blood. These receptors were obtained from a human donor in a cohort sampled during active COVID-19.

The genes are TRBV5-1 and TRBJ2-1; 8 bases are shared with TRBD2. With 4 bases clipped from V and 4 bases from J, the junction kept 7 bases outside the gene matches. The CDR3 totals 15 residues. Looked up from germline, CDR1 is SGHRS and CDR2 is YFSETQ. CDR3: CASSPGGSTYNEQFF. DNA for the CDR3: TGCGCCAGCAGCCCGGGGGGGTCGACATACAATGAGCAGTTCTTC.

The rearrangement uses TRBV2 and TRBJ2-5, with TRBD1 as a possible D gene (6 bases). The germline V and J ends were trimmed by 2 bases and 7 bases, with 11 bases remaining between them. The germline CDR1 and CDR2 sequences are SNHLY and FYNNEI. This CDR3 is 13 amino acids long. In nucleotides, the CDR3 is TGTGCCAGCAGTGAACACTCGACAGGGACCCAGTACTTC. Translated: CASSEHSTGTQYF.

The V gene is TRBV6-1, the J gene TRBJ1-1, with TRBD1 identical over 9 bases. After removal of 3 bases from V and 1 base from J, the junction contained 3 bases not matched to a gene. The CDR3 covers 15 residues. CDR1 MNHNS and CDR2 SASEGT come from the germline V gene. The CDR3 loop reads CASSDGQGRNTEAFF. Here the CDR3 DNA reads TGTGCCAGCAGTGACGGACAGGGGAGGAACACTGAAGCTTTCTTT.

In this sample, this clone turned up once. This chain uses TRBV4-3 with TRBJ2-7; a possible D gene is TRBD2 (5 bases). The CDR3 length is 14 residues. The germline gives CDR1 LGHNA, CDR2 YSLEER. Trimming removed 0 bases at V and 6 bases at J, with 12 bases between. CDR3 sequence: CASSQDRRVLEQYF. The CDR3 DNA sequence: TGCGCCAGCAGCCAAGATCGGCGGGTTCTCGAGCAGTACTTC.

This chain joins TRBV7-9 and TRBJ2-2; 7 positions agree with TRBD2. CDR1 is SEHNR and CDR2 is FQNEAQ in the germline V gene (reference sequence). The CDR3 has 15 amino acids. Trimming removed 5 bases from V and 5 bases from J; junction bases left unmatched: 8. The CDR3, as DNA: TGTGCCAGCAGCCCTGGGACTATAACAACCGGGGAGCTGTTTTTT. Translation gives CASSPGTITTGELFF. Filled out from reference TRBV7-9 and TRBJ2-2, the complete variable domain reads DTGVSQNPRHKITKRGQNVTFRCDPISEHNRLYWYRQTLGQGPEFLTYFQNEAQLEKSRLLSDRFSAERPKGSFSTLEIQRTEQGDSAMYLCASSPGTITTGELFFGEGSRLTVL.

The chain uses TRBV5-1 and TRBJ1-1, with D perhaps TRBD1 (6 bases). V was cut by 4 bases and J by 7 bases, with 20 bases left in between. CDR1 and CDR2 (germline): SGHRS, YFSETQ. CDR3 length: 15 residues. In nucleotides, the CDR3 is TGCGCCAGCAGCGAGAGCCAGGGGAAAAATGGTGAAGCTTTCTTT. This sequence encodes CASSESQGKNGEAFF. Full variable domain (rest looked up from reference TRBV5-1 and TRBJ1-1): KAGVTQTPRYLIKTRGQQVTLSCSPISGHRSVSWYQQTPGQGLQFLFEYFSETQRNKGNFPGRFSGRQFSNSRSEMNVSTLELGDSALYLCASSESQGKNGEAFFGQGTRLTVV.

V and J are TRBV7-9 and TRBJ2-5; 7 positions agree with TRBD2. Germline V lookup: CDR1 SEHNR, CDR2 FQNEAQ (reference sequence). The V segment lost 4 bases and the J segment 3 bases; nucleotides outside the gene matches: 11. The CDR3 length is 16 residues. CDR3 protein: CASSSWGSGEKETQYF. As DNA, the CDR3 is TGTGCCAGCAGCTCCTGGGGGAGCGGGGAAAAAGAGACCCAGTACTTC.

The chain has TRBV24-1 and TRBJ2-7; 7 positions agree with TRBD1. This CDR3 contains 17 residues. Germline values: CDR1 KGHDR, CDR2 SFDVKD. V trimming: 1 base; J trimming: 0 bases; junction bases outside the gene matches: 8. CDR3 coding DNA: TGTGCCACCAGTGATTTAAGCCGGGACAGCAGCTCCTACGAGCAGTACTTC. This encodes CATSDLSRDSSSYEQYF.

This chain links TRBV19 with TRBJ1-3; 8 nucleotides align to TRBD1. Germline V gene data show CDR1 as LNHDA and CDR2 as SQIVND (reference sequence). The CDR3 is made up of 15 amino acids. V lost 3 bases to trimming and J lost 4 bases; unmatched junction nucleotides: 5. In DNA, the CDR3 is TGTGCCAGTAGTATGGCCCGGACAGGGGGAAACACCATATATTTT. Its translation: CASSMARTGGNTIYF.

The chain combines TRBV5-4 with TRBJ2-5, with no clear D. The CDR3 spans 18 residues. V lost 4 bases and J lost 2, with 24 bases in between. Per the germline V gene, CDR1 is SGHNT and CDR2 is YYREEE (reference sequence). The CDR3 DNA is TGTGCCAGCAGCCCTCCACACCTTTCCGACGCGGTACAAGAGACCCAGTACTTC. Encoded protein: CASSPPHLSDAVQETQYF.

This clone was observed a single time. Other DNA sequences within the sample encode an identical CDR3. The CDR3 sequence is CASSRNRGSTEAFF. The CDR3 DNA reads as TGTGCCAGCAGTCGTAACAGGGGTAGCACTGAAGCTTTCTTT. The chain joins TRBV4-2 to TRBJ1-1, with TRBD1 identical over 7 bases. CDR3 size: 14 residues. The ends lost 6 bases at V and 4 bases at J; junction bases unmatched: 8. Germline lookup yields CDR1 LGHNA and CDR2 YNFKEQ.

This sequence joins TRBV12-5 and TRBJ2-7, with D possibly TRBD1 on 6 matching bases. The CDR3 sequence is 15 residues long. Germline-derived CDR1 and CDR2 are LGHNT and FRNRAP. V lost 0 bases and J lost 7, with 16 bases in between. This chain's CDR3 is CASGLVGQQGREQYF. The CDR3 DNA is TGTGCTAGTGGTTTGGTAGGCCAACAGGGTCGAGAGCAGTACTTC.

This chain connects TRBV9 to TRBJ1-1; 8 bases line up with TRBD1. Germline V CDR1 and CDR2: SGDLS, YYNGEE. Unmatched junction bases numbered 2, after V lost 1 base and J lost 3 bases. This CDR3 contains 14 residues. CDR3 sequence (DNA): TGTGCCAGCAGCGTAACAGGGGGGTACACTGAAGCTTTCTTT. Translating gives CASSVTGGYTEAFF. The full variable domain, with the rest looked up from reference TRBV9 and TRBJ1-1, is DSGVTQTPKHLITATGQRVTLRCSPRSGDLSVYWYQQSLDQGLQFLIQYYNGEERAKGNILERFSAQQFPDLHSELNLSSLELGDSALYFCASSVTGGYTEAFFGQGTRLTVV.

V is TRBV30 and J is TRBJ1-2; D is unresolved. CDR1 GTSNPN and CDR2 SVGIG come from the germline V gene (reference sequence). The CDR3 is 13 amino acids. Trimming took off 1 base at V and 7 bases at J, with 13 bases between the two ends. CDR3 DNA: TGTGCCTGGAGTGAAAGAGTGTGGTCTGGCTACACCTTC. The encoded protein is CAWSERVWSGYTF.

The chain combines TRBV5-1 with TRBJ1-3; unclear D gene. The germline CDR1 and CDR2 sequences are SGHRS and YFSETQ. The CDR3 spans 14 residues. The V and J ends lost 4 bases and 4 bases respectively, with 12 bases between them. The CDR3 DNA reads as TGCGCCAGCAGCGCGGGCTTACCCGGAAACACCATATATTTT. Translating it yields CASSAGLPGNTIYF.

The chain has TRBV18 and TRBJ1-1, with a weak D call TRBD1 (5 bases). CDR3 length: 14 residues. Trimming pared 6 bases from V and 5 bases from J, leaving 16 bases between. CDR1 KGHSH and CDR2 LQKENI come from the germline V gene. This chain's CDR3 is CASSAKPGKTEAFF. Here the CDR3 DNA reads TGTGCCAGCTCCGCGAAACCAGGGAAGACTGAAGCTTTCTTT.

This chain connects TRBV7-8 to TRBJ1-2; TRBD1 matches 7 bases. This CDR3 comprises 15 residues. The V segment lost 1 base and the J segment 3 bases; nucleotides outside the gene matches: 5. The germline V gene has CDR1 SGHVS and CDR2 FQNEAQ. The CDR3 sequence: CASSLGGTEHYGYTF. CDR3 sequence (DNA): TGTGCCAGCAGCTTAGGGGGGACAGAACACTATGGCTACACCTTC.

This chain connects TRBV13 to TRBJ2-5; 8 bases are a match to TRBD2. Trimming at V came to 5 bases and at J to 2 bases, leaving 13 bases not matched to a gene. This CDR3 is 17 amino acids long. Germline V CDR1 and CDR2: PRHDT, FYEKMQ (reference sequence). The CDR3 loop reads CASSAGGLGGLQETQYF. The CDR3 nucleotides read TGTGCCAGCAGCGCGGGGGGTCTGGGAGGGTTACAAGAGACCCAGTACTTC.

This clone was seen a few times. The chain uses TRBV10-3 and TRBJ2-7; 8 bases align to TRBD1. The CDR3 is made up of 13 amino acids. Trimming at V came to 4 bases and at J to 5 bases, leaving 4 bases not matched to a gene. Germline loops: CDR1 ENHRY, CDR2 SYGVKD. The CDR3 reads CAISGTGPNEQYF. The CDR3 region has the DNA TGTGCCATCAGTGGGACAGGGCCCAACGAGCAGTACTTC.

The chain joins TRBV28 to TRBJ1-5; a possible D gene is TRBD1 (5 bases). The V gene lost 2 bases and the J gene lost 7 bases, with 12 bases spanning the gap. Germline V lookup: CDR1 MDHEN, CDR2 SYDVKM. CDR3 length equals 14 residues. The CDR3 nucleotides are TGTGCCAGCAGTTTAAGTCGGGCAGGGCAGCCCCAGCATTTT. This sequence encodes CASSLSRAGQPQHF.

The chain has TRBV10-3 and TRBJ1-5; the D is unclear. V was clipped by 3 bases and J by 1 base, with 10 bases between them. Per germline, CDR1 ENHRY and CDR2 SYGVKD. The CDR3 contains 15 residues. The DNA of the CDR3 is TGTGCCATCAGTGATGGCAGTTCCAGCAATCAGCCCCAGCATTTT. Translating gives CAISDGSSSNQPQHF.